These T cell receptor beta chains were read from a single sample in a study of shared clonotypes between healthy human individuals. Profiling relied on immunoSEQ multiplex PCR, and the TCRdb table lists in-frame clones only, not all of them. Among hundreds of thousands of clones listed, about 74% were seen once. The sequenced material came from memory CD4+ T cells sorted from blood. Every receptor here comes from a woman in her 30s in good health. Both conserved end residues are part of each CDR3. D genes are given only for firm matches. Where a row states a size, it is once, few, many or the class of an expanded clone; other rows omit it.

V: TRBV19; size: -; D: TRBD1; J: TRBJ2-5; length: 14; DNA: TGTGCCAGTAGTTTGGGGACAGCCCAAGAGACCCAGTACTTC; CDR3: CASSLGTAQETQYF
V: TRBV4-1; size: -; D: -; J: TRBJ2-7; length: 14; DNA: TGCGCCAGCAGCCGGGGTGAGGGATTAAACGAGCAGTACTTC; CDR3: CASSRGEGLNEQYF
V: TRBV28; size: once; D: -; J: TRBJ2-5; length: 13; DNA: TGTGCCAGCAGTTTGGGGGGTTCGGAGACCCAGTACTTC; CDR3: CASSLGGSETQYF
V: TRBV29-1; size: many; D: -; J: TRBJ1-4; length: 13; DNA: TGCAGCGTTGAAGACCGGGGGAGAAGAAAACTGTTTTTT; CDR3: CSVEDRGRRKLFF
V: TRBV11-3; size: -; D: TRBD2; J: TRBJ2-7; length: 15; DNA: TGTGCCAGCAGCTTAGGCTACGGGGGGAACTACGAGCAGTACTTC; CDR3: CASSLGYGGNYEQYF
V: TRBV18; size: many; D: -; J: TRBJ2-7; length: 14; DNA: TGTGCCAGCTCACCATCCAGCCCTCTAGTTGAGCAGTACTTC; CDR3: CASSPSSPLVEQYF
V: TRBV7-2; size: -; D: -; J: TRBJ2-3; length: 14; DNA: TGTGCCAGCACCATACCGGGCCTCAGAGATACGCAGTATTTT; CDR3: CASTIPGLRDTQYF
V: TRBV5-8; size: -; D: -; J: TRBJ1-5; length: 15; DNA: TGTGCCAGCAGCTTGAGTTTTCAAGGTTTGAGGCCCCAGCATTTT; CDR3: CASSLSFQGLRPQHF
V: TRBV6-5; size: -; D: TRBD1; J: TRBJ2-3; length: 16; DNA: TGTGCCAGCAGTTACTCGATAGAGGGGGCTACAGATACGCAGTATTTT; CDR3: CASSYSIEGATDTQYF
V: TRBV9; size: -; D: TRBD2; J: TRBJ2-1; length: 15; DNA: TGTGCCAGCAGCGTAGATAGCGGGCGTTACAATGAGCAGTTCTTC; CDR3: CASSVDSGRYNEQFF
V: TRBV5-1; size: -; D: -; J: TRBJ2-7; length: 15; DNA: TGCGCCAGCAGCTGGACTGGTCTGGACTCCTACGAGCAGTACTTC; CDR3: CASSWTGLDSYEQYF
V: TRBV11-2; size: -; D: -; J: TRBJ2-7; length: 13; DNA: TGTGCCAGCAGCTTAGTATCGGGCTACGAGCAGTACTTC; CDR3: CASSLVSGYEQYF
V: TRBV28; size: few; D: TRBD2; J: TRBJ2-1; length: 15; DNA: TGTGCCAGCAGCCTAGGTGGGAGGGCGAGCAATGAGCAGTTCTTC; CDR3: CASSLGGRASNEQFF
V: TRBV18; size: -; D: -; J: TRBJ2-1; length: 18; DNA: TGTGCCAGCTCACCGAGGGGGTCCAGCGGGAATTCCTACAATGAGCAGTTCTTC; CDR3: CASSPRGSSGNSYNEQFF
V: TRBV10-2; size: -; D: -; J: TRBJ2-1; length: 14; DNA: TGCGCCAGCAGTGAGGGGGGACGCCTAAATGAGCAGTTCTTC; CDR3: CASSEGGRLNEQFF
V: TRBV30; size: -; D: -; J: TRBJ1-5; length: 15; DNA: TGTGCCTGGAGTTCCTACGAGGGCGTCAATCAGCCCCAGCATTTT; CDR3: CAWSSYEGVNQPQHF
V: TRBV28; size: few; D: -; J: TRBJ2-2; length: 14; DNA: TGTGCCAGCAGTTTTGGAGGGCGAGCCGGGGAGCTGTTTTTT; CDR3: CASSFGGRAGELFF
V: TRBV4-1; size: many; D: -; J: TRBJ1-1; length: 14; DNA: TGCGCCAGCAGCCAAGGGATACTGAACACTGAAGCTTTCTTT; CDR3: CASSQGILNTEAFF
V: TRBV30; size: once; D: -; J: TRBJ1-3; length: 14; DNA: TGTGCCTGGAGTTGGAGACTCTCTGGAAACACCATATATTTT; CDR3: CAWSWRLSGNTIYF
V: TRBV11-2; size: -; D: -; J: TRBJ2-1; length: 16; DNA: TGTGCCAGCAGCACCCCCACAGCACAGTCCTACAATGAGCAGTTCTTC; CDR3: CASSTPTAQSYNEQFF
V: TRBV19; size: -; D: -; J: TRBJ2-6; length: 19; DNA: TGTGCCAGTAGTATAGGGGTCGGTGGGGTCCTCTCTGGGGCCAACGTCCTGACTTTC; CDR3: CASSIGVGGVLSGANVLTF
V: TRBV7-6; size: -; D: TRBD2; J: TRBJ2-7; length: 18; DNA: TGTGCCAGCAGCCTCCGACTAGCGGGAGGCCGAAGCTCCTACGAGCAGTACTTC; CDR3: CASSLRLAGGRSSYEQYF
V: TRBV11-2; size: -; D: TRBD1; J: TRBJ1-2; length: 14; DNA: TGTGCCAGCAGCTTAGATTGGGACAGCTATGGCTACACCTTC; CDR3: CASSLDWDSYGYTF
V: TRBV29-1; size: few; D: -; J: TRBJ2-7; length: 12; DNA: TGCAGCGTTGAGCAGGGTGCGGGCGAGCAGTACTTC; CDR3: CSVEQGAGEQYF
V: TRBV4-1; size: once; D: TRBD2; J: TRBJ2-5; length: 16; DNA: TGCGCCAGCAGCCTGCGACTAGCGGGACTCCAAGAGACCCAGTACTTC; CDR3: CASSLRLAGLQETQYF
V: TRBV6-6; size: few; D: -; J: TRBJ2-5; length: 15; DNA: TGTGCCAGCAGTAAACCCGGGACGGGTGAAGAGACCCAGTACTTC; CDR3: CASSKPGTGEETQYF
V: TRBV7-9; size: -; D: -; J: TRBJ1-1; length: 12; DNA: TGTGCCAGCAGCTGGGGGGGCGTGGAAGCTTTCTTT; CDR3: CASSWGGVEAFF
V: TRBV7-2; size: -; D: -; J: TRBJ1-3; length: 15; DNA: TGTGCCAGCAGCCCTCGTACCCGAACTGGAAACACCATATATTTT; CDR3: CASSPRTRTGNTIYF